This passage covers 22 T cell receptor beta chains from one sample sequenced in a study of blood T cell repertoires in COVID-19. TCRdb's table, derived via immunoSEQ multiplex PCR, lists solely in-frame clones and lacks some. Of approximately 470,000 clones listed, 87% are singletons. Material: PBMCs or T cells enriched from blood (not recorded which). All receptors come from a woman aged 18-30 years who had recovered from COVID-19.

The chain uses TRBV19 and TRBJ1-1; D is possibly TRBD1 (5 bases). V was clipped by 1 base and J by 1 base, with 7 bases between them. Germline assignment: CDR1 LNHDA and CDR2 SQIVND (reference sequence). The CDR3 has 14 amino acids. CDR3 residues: CASSIGGTNTEAFF. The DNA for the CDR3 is TGTGCCAGTAGTATAGGGGGCACGAACACTGAAGCTTTCTTT.

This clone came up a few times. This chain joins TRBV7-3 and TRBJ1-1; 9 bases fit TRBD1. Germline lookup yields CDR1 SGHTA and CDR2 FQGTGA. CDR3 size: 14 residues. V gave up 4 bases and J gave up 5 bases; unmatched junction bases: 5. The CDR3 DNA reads TGTGCCAGCAGCTCGACAGGGGGGACGACTGAAGCTTTCTTT. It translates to CASSSTGGTTEAFF.

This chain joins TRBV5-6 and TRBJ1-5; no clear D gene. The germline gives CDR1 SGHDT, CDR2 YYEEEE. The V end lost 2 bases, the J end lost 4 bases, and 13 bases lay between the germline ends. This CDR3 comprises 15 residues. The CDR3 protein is CASSFGGTSNQPQHF. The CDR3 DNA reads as TGTGCCAGCAGCTTCGGAGGTACTTCAAATCAGCCCCAGCATTTT. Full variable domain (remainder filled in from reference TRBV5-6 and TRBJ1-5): DAGVTQSPTHLIKTRGQQVTLRCSPKSGHDTVSWYQQALGQGPQFIFQYYEEEERQRGNFPDRFSGHQFPNYSSELNVNALLLGDSALYLCASSFGGTSNQPQHFGDGTRLSIL.

The CDR3 sequence: CASSQAAAYYGYTF. Written as DNA, the CDR3 is TGTGCCAGCAGCCAAGCGGCAGCGTACTATGGCTACACCTTC. This chain connects TRBV3-1 (or the pseudogene TRBV3-2) to TRBJ1-2; D is unresolved. CDR1 is LGHDT and CDR2 is YNNKEL in the germline V gene (reference sequence). V shed 1 base and J shed 3 bases, with 9 bases lying between them. The CDR3 extends over 14 amino acids.

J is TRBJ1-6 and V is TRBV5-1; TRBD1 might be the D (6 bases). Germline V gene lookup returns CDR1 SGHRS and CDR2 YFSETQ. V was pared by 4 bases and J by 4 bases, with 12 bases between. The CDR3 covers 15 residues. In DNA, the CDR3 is TGCGCCAGCAGCCCGGGACAAGCGTATAATTCACCCCTCCACTTT. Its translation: CASSPGQAYNSPLHF.

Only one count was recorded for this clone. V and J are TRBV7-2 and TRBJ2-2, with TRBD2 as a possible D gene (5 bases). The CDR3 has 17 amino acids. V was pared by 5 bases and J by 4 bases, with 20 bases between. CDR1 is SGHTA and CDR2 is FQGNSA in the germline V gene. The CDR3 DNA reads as TGTGCCAGCAGCCAGTCGGCGCATCTAGCCGTCACCGGGGAGCTGTTTTTT. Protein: CASSQSAHLAVTGELFF.

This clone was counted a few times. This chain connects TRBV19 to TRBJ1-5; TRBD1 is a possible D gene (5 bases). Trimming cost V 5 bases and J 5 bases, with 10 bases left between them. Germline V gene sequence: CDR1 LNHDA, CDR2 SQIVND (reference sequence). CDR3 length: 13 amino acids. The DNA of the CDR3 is TGTGCCAGTAGTTTCAGGGTGGATCAGCCCCAGCATTTT. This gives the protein CASSFRVDQPQHF.

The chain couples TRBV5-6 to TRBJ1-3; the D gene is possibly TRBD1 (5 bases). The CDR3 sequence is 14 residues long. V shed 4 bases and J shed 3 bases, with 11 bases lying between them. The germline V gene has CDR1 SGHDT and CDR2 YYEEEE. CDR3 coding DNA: TGTGCCAGCAGCCTAGGGGTCTTTGGAAACACCATATATTTT. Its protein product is CASSLGVFGNTIYF.

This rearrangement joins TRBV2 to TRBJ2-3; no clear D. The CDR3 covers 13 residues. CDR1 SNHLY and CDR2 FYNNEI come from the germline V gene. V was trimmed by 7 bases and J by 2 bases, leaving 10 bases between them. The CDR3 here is CASTNLLTDTQYF. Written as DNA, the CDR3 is TGTGCCAGCACGAACCTACTCACAGATACGCAGTATTTT.

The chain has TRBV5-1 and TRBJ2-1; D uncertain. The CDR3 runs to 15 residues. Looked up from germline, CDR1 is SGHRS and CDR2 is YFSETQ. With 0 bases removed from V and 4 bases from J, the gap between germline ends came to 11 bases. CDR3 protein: CASSLDGQEYNEQFF. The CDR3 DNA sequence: TGCGCCAGCAGCTTGGATGGTCAGGAATACAATGAGCAGTTCTTC.

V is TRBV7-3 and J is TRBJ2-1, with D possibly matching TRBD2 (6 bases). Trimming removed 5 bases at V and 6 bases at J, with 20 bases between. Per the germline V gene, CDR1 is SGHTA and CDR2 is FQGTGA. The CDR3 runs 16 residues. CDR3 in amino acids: CASSPSEGLPFNEQFF. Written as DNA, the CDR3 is TGTGCCAGCAGCCCGTCGGAGGGACTCCCCTTCAATGAGCAGTTCTTC.

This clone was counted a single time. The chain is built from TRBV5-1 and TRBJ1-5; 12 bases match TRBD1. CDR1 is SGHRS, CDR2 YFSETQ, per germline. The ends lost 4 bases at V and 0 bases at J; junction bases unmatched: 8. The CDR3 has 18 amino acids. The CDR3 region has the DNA TGCGCCAGCAGCCCGGGACAGGGGGCTTCCCCTAGCAATCAGCCCCAGCATTTT. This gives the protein CASSPGQGASPSNQPQHF.

Here the CDR3 DNA reads TGTGCCTGGAGTGGACGGACAGGGGACAATCAGCCCCAGCATTTT. Amino acid sequence: CAWSGRTGDNQPQHF. J is TRBJ1-5 and V is TRBV30; 9 nucleotides line up with TRBD1. This CDR3 is 15 amino acids long. Trimming at V came to 1 base and at J to 3 bases, leaving 4 bases not matched to a gene. Germline assignment: CDR1 GTSNPN and CDR2 SVGIG (reference sequence).

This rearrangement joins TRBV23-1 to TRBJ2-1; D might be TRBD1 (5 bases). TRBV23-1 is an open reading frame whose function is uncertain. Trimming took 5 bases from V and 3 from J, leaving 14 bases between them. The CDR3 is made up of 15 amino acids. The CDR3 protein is CASSSPAGLYNEQFF. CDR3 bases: TGCGCCAGCAGTTCCCCGGCAGGGCTCTACAATGAGCAGTTCTTC.

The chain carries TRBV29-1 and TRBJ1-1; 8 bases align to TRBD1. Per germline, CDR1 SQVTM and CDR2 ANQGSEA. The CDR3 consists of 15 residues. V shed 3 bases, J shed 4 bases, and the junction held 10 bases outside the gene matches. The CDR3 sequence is CSVEGQGAKGTEAFF. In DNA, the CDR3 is TGCAGCGTTGAGGGCCAGGGGGCGAAGGGCACTGAAGCTTTCTTT. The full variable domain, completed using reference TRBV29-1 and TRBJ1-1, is SAVISQKPSRDICQRGTSLTIQCQVDSQVTMMFWYRQQPGQSLTLIATANQGSEATYESGFVIDKFPISRPNLTFSTLTVSNMSPEDSSIYLCSVEGQGAKGTEAFFGQGTRLTVV.

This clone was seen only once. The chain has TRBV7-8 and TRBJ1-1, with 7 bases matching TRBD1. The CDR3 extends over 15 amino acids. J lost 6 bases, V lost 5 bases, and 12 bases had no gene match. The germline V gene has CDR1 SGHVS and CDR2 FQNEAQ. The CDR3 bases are TGTGCCAGCAGCGTACGACAGGGTAAAAATCCTGAAGCTTTCTTT. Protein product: CASSVRQGKNPEAFF.

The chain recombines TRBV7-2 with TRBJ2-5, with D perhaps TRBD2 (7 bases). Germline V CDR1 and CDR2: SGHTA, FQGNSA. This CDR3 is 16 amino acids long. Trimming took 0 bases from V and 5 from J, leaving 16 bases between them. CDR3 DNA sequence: TGTGCCAGCAGCTTAGCTTTGTGGGGGGGCCGGGAGACCCAGTACTTC. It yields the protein CASSLALWGGRETQYF.

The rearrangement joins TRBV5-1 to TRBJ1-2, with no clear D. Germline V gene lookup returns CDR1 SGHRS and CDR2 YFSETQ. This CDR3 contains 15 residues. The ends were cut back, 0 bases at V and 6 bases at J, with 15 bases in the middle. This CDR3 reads CASSLGTAEVDGYTF. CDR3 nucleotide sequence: TGCGCCAGCAGCTTGGGCACGGCGGAGGTGGATGGCTACACCTTC.

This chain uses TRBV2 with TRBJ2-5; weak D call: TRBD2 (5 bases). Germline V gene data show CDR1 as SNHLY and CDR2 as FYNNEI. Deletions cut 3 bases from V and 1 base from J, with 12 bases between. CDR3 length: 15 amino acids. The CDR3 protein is CASSDPTGIQETQYF. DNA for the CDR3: TGTGCCAGCAGTGACCCAACGGGGATCCAAGAGACCCAGTACTTC.

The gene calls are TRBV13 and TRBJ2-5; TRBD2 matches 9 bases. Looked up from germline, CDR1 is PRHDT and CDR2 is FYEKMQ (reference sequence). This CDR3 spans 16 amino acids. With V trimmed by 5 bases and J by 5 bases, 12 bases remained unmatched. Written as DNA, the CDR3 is TGTGCCAGCAGCCCAACCGGGACTAGCTTTCCGGAGACCCAGTACTTC. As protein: CASSPTGTSFPETQYF.

Here the CDR3 reads CASSHLRGAGEQYF. The CDR3 bases are TGTGCCAGCAGCCATTTGCGGGGGGCAGGCGAGCAGTACTTC. This sequence joins TRBV6-5 and TRBJ2-7; 8 bases are a match to TRBD2. Germline V gene sequence: CDR1 MNHEY, CDR2 SVGAGI. CDR3 length: 14 amino acids. The trim removed 6 bases at V and 6 bases at J, leaving 10 bases unmatched.

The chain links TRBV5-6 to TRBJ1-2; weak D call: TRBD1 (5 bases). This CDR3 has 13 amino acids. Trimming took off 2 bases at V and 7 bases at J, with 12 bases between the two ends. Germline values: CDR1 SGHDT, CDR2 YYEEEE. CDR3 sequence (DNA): TGTGCCAGCAGCTTTCCTTGGGGGGGTGGCTACACCTTC. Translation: CASSFPWGGGYTF.